This T cell receptor (beta chain) derives from a study of Ad26.COV2.S vaccination and SARS-CoV-2 variants. The study's findings and limits: Researchers reported similar non-spike TCR breadth in vaccine and placebo recipients.

Here immunoSEQ multiplex PCR was the method, and the copy in TCRdb shows in-frame clones only, minus some. The profile shows 400,000 to 450,000 clones, 90% of them singletons. This clone is a singleton in its sample. No antigen is known for it. Per the germline V gene, CDR1 is SGHTA and CDR2 is FQGNSA. V was shortened by 4 bases and J by 5 bases, with 11 bases between the two germline ends. The CDR3 covers 13 residues. Treatment indicated: roughly 19 received Ad26.COV2.S at low or high dose, single or two shots; about 5 received placebo; per-sample allocation not given. The study sampled participants on day 63 after the first vaccine or placebo injection. The donor's status was that of an adult aged 18-55 years in Boston.

The rearrangement links TRBV7-2 to TRBJ2-5; no firm D call. The sequence derives from a person between 18 and 60 years old who received the Ad26.COV2.S COVID-19 vaccine or a placebo. This material consisted of peripheral blood, taken in a trial of Ad26.COV2.S vaccine versus placebo. CDR3 protein: CASSSGRQETQYF. CDR3 nucleotide sequence: TGTGCCAGCAGCTCGGGCCGTCAGGAGACCCAGTACTTC.